These 16 T cell receptor beta chains came from one sample sequenced in a study of blood T cell repertoires in COVID-19. This table comes from immunoSEQ multiplex PCR, and its TCRdb copy is limited to in-frame clones, with some not included. The data show 65,000 to 100,000 clones, roughly 80% seen once. Sequenced material: peripheral blood. The origin of the receptors is a human donor in a cohort sampled during active COVID-19.

This rearrangement joins TRBV10-2 to TRBJ2-4; 7 bases line up with TRBD1. Trimming removed 7 bases from V and 0 bases from J; junction bases left unmatched: 12. Per the germline V gene, CDR1 is WSHSY and CDR2 is SAAADI. The CDR3 loop spans 17 amino acids. CDR3 region: CASTTMTGLGAKNIQYF. CDR3 nucleotide sequence: TGCGCCAGCACAACCATGACAGGGCTGGGAGCCAAAAACATTCAGTACTTC.

The CDR3 region has the DNA TGTGCCAGCAGCTTAGGTCCCCAGCGCCCTAGCACAGATACGCAGTATTTT. This translates into CASSLGPQRPSTDTQYF. V is TRBV7-2 and J is TRBJ2-3; no clear D gene. The CDR3 is made up of 17 amino acids. Between the trimmed V and J ends, which lost 1 base and 0 bases, there was a span of 14 bases. From germline, CDR1 is SGHTA and CDR2 FQGNSA.

Only a few counts were recorded for this clone. The chain combines TRBV6-5 with TRBJ1-2, with TRBD1 identical over 11 bases. Germline CDR1 MNHEY, CDR2 SVGAGI. The CDR3 covers 16 residues. V was clipped by 1 base and J by 4 bases; unmatched bases: 5. CDR3 residues: CASSYWLGTGGYGYTF. CDR3 in DNA: TGTGCCAGCAGTTACTGGCTAGGGACAGGGGGCTATGGCTACACCTTC.

The chain couples TRBV5-1 to TRBJ2-7; TRBD1 matches at 7 bases. This CDR3 is built from 18 residues. J lost 2 bases, V lost 4 bases, and 18 bases had no gene match. CDR1 and CDR2 (germline): SGHRS, YFSETQ. CDR3: CASSGYPNVDRITYEQYF. In nucleotides, the CDR3 is TGCGCCAGCAGCGGATACCCCAACGTGGACAGGATCACCTACGAGCAGTACTTC.

The rearrangement links TRBV7-2 to TRBJ1-2; TRBD1 matches at 7 bases. Germline V lookup: CDR1 SGHTA, CDR2 FQGNSA. Germline trimming cut 3 bases from V and 4 bases from J; bases unmatched to any gene: 2. The CDR3 sequence is 13 residues long. CDR3 loop: CASSLDRIYGYTF. DNA for the CDR3: TGTGCCAGCAGCTTGGACAGGATCTATGGCTACACCTTC.

The CDR3: CASSEVRVRTEAFF. CDR3 bases: TGCGCCAGCAGTGAGGTACGGGTTAGAACTGAAGCTTTCTTT. This chain links TRBV10-2 with TRBJ1-1; D gene uncertain. The V end was cut by 2 bases, the J end by 5 bases, with 12 bases between. Germline assignment: CDR1 WSHSY and CDR2 SAAADI. The CDR3 loop spans 14 amino acids.

The chain combines TRBV5-1 with TRBJ2-1; 7 nucleotides agree with TRBD2. V lost 4 bases, J lost 9 bases, and 7 bases stayed unmatched. The CDR3 is 13 amino acids. Germline V gene lookup returns CDR1 SGHRS and CDR2 YFSETQ. The CDR3 reads CASSPTSVTEQFF. The CDR3 DNA is TGCGCCAGCAGCCCAACTAGCGTGACTGAGCAGTTCTTC.

This clone was seen repeatedly, ten times or more. This chain uses TRBV4-1 with TRBJ1-4, with 7 bases fitting TRBD1. V shed 4 bases and J 6 bases; nucleotides not matched to a gene: 8. In germline, CDR1 is MGHRA, CDR2 YSYEKL. CDR3 length equals 15 residues. The CDR3 here is CASSPRPGGDEKLFF. In DNA form, the CDR3 reads TGCGCCAGCAGCCCCCGGCCAGGGGGAGATGAAAAACTGTTTTTT.

This clone appeared a single time. J is TRBJ2-1 and V is TRBV11-2; 9 positions match TRBD1. CDR1 is SGHAT and CDR2 is FQNNGV in the germline V gene. The CDR3 sequence is 15 residues long. The J segment lost 7 bases and the V segment lost 7 bases, leaving 11 bases of the junction unmatched. Here the CDR3 reads CASTWGQGAANEQFF. For the CDR3, the DNA is TGTGCCAGCACTTGGGGACAGGGTGCGGCAAATGAGCAGTTCTTC.

The chain recombines TRBV7-9 with TRBJ1-2; D unresolved. The CDR3 extends over 15 amino acids. V lost 4 bases and J 0 bases, leaving 12 bases between the germline ends. The germline V gene encodes CDR1 SEHNR and CDR2 FQNEAQ (reference sequence). The CDR3 DNA reads TGTGCCAGCAGCTCAGCCACAGCCTCTAACTATGGCTACACCTTC. This encodes CASSSATASNYGYTF.

This clone was observed a single time. The CDR3 DNA reads as TGTGCCAGCAGCTTGACGGGGACAGGTCTTTACAATGAGCAGTTCTTC. Amino acids: CASSLTGTGLYNEQFF. The rearrangement links TRBV5-4 to TRBJ2-1; TRBD1 aligns across 8 bases. J was trimmed by 4 bases and V by 1 base; bases with no gene match: 7. Germline V CDR1 and CDR2: SGHNT, YYREEE (reference sequence). The CDR3 has 16 residues. Looking up the rest from reference TRBV5-4 and TRBJ2-1 gives the full variable domain: ETGVTQSPTHLIKTRGQQVTLRCSSQSGHNTVSWYQQALGQGPQFIFQYYREEENGRGNFPPRFSGLQFPNYSSELNVNALELDDSALYLCASSLTGTGLYNEQFFGPGTRLTVL.

The chain joins TRBV3-1 (or the pseudogene TRBV3-2) to TRBJ2-7; 11 nucleotides align to TRBD1. The V gene's germline CDR1 is LGHDT and CDR2 YNNKEL (reference sequence). This CDR3 comprises 13 residues. V shed 4 bases and J 6 bases; nucleotides not matched to a gene: 2. The CDR3 DNA is TGTGCCAGCAGCCGAGGGACAGGGGGCGAGCAGTACTTC. This gives the protein CASSRGTGGEQYF.

This rearrangement joins TRBV12-3 or TRBV12-4 to TRBJ2-7, with a tentative D call TRBD1 (5 bases). The CDR3 contains 12 residues. V shed 6 bases and J shed 4 bases, with 10 bases lying between them. CDR3 nucleotides: TGTGCCAGCAGCAAAGACAGATACGAGCAGTACTTC. This translates into CASSKDRYEQYF.

The chain is built from TRBV6-1 and TRBJ2-7, with 9 bases lining up with TRBD1. The ends lost 0 bases at V and 2 bases at J; junction bases unmatched: 5. Germline-derived CDR1 and CDR2 are MNHNS and SASEGT. CDR3 length: 16 amino acids. CDR3 sequence: CASSEAWTGETYEQYF. In DNA, the CDR3 is TGTGCCAGCAGTGAAGCATGGACAGGGGAAACCTACGAGCAGTACTTC.

The chain links TRBV11-2 to TRBJ1-5; D not certain. V was cut by 2 bases and J by 5 bases, with 13 bases left in between. Germline V gene sequence: CDR1 SGHAT, CDR2 FQNNGV. The CDR3 runs to 15 residues. The CDR3 protein is CASSLTAVPHQPQHF. The CDR3 DNA is TGTGCCAGCAGCTTAACTGCTGTCCCCCATCAGCCCCAGCATTTT.

The rearrangement uses TRBV2 and TRBJ1-2; TRBD1 might be the D (6 bases). V lost 6 bases, J lost 2 bases, and 13 bases lay in between. Germline CDR1 SNHLY, CDR2 FYNNEI. The CDR3 is 14 amino acids. CDR3 amino acids: CASSQQGSNYGYTF. DNA for the CDR3: TGTGCCAGCAGCCAACAGGGTTCGAACTATGGCTACACCTTC.